Listed here are 5 T cell receptor beta chains from one sample, sequenced in a study of T cell changes during pregnancy in multiple sclerosis. TCRdb's table, derived via immunoSEQ multiplex PCR, lists solely in-frame clones and lacks some. The table has approximately 50,000 clones, almost 95% seen once. Sequenced material: CD4+ T cells from peripheral blood mononuclear cells, taken in the third trimester of pregnancy. All receptors come from a female donor with multiple sclerosis, enrolled in a pregnancy study.

This clone was detected a few times. The J gene is TRBJ2-1, the V gene TRBV18, with 10 nucleotides matching TRBD2. There are 16 residues in the CDR3. V shed 3 bases, J shed 1 base, and the junction held 3 bases outside the gene matches. Looked up from germline, CDR1 is KGHSH and CDR2 is LQKENI. In DNA, the CDR3 is TGTGCCAGCTCACCCACTAGCGGGACTTCCTACAATGAGCAGTTCTTC. It translates to CASSPTSGTSYNEQFF.

Note on this clone: Different DNA sequences within this sample yield the same CDR3. V is TRBV2 and J is TRBJ2-7; no clear D. CDR3 length equals 12 residues. Germline V gives CDR1 SNHLY, CDR2 FYNNEI. Trimming took off 3 bases at V and 3 bases at J, with 6 bases between the two ends. The CDR3 spells CASSEASYEQYF. In DNA, the CDR3 is TGTGCCAGCAGTGAGGCTAGCTACGAGCAGTACTTC.

The rearrangement joins TRBV11-2 to TRBJ2-7, with D uncertain. Trimming left V 2 bases short and J 3 bases short, with 8 bases between. The CDR3 sequence is 13 residues long. Germline loops: CDR1 SGHAT, CDR2 FQNNGV. CDR3 in DNA: TGTGCCAGCAGCTTATCCACAAGCTACGAGCAGTACTTC. Its translation is CASSLSTSYEQYF.

This sequence joins TRBV23-1 and TRBJ2-5, with a tentative D call TRBD1 (6 bases). TRBV23-1 is marked as an open reading frame, function uncertain. V gave up 6 bases and J gave up 3 bases, with 17 bases separating them. CDR3 length: 15 residues. The CDR3 spells CASSHAETGKETQYF. The CDR3 DNA reads as TGCGCCAGCAGCCATGCCGAGACAGGTAAAGAGACCCAGTACTTC.

The genes are TRBV27 and TRBJ2-1; TRBD1 agrees at 10 bases. Trimming removed 3 bases from V and 4 bases from J; junction bases left unmatched: 3. The CDR3 sequence is 15 residues long. Germline V gene data show CDR1 as MNHEY and CDR2 as SMNVEV (reference sequence). CDR3 sequence reads: CASSLDRGGYNEQFF. CDR3 DNA: TGTGCCAGCAGTTTGGACAGGGGGGGATACAATGAGCAGTTCTTC.